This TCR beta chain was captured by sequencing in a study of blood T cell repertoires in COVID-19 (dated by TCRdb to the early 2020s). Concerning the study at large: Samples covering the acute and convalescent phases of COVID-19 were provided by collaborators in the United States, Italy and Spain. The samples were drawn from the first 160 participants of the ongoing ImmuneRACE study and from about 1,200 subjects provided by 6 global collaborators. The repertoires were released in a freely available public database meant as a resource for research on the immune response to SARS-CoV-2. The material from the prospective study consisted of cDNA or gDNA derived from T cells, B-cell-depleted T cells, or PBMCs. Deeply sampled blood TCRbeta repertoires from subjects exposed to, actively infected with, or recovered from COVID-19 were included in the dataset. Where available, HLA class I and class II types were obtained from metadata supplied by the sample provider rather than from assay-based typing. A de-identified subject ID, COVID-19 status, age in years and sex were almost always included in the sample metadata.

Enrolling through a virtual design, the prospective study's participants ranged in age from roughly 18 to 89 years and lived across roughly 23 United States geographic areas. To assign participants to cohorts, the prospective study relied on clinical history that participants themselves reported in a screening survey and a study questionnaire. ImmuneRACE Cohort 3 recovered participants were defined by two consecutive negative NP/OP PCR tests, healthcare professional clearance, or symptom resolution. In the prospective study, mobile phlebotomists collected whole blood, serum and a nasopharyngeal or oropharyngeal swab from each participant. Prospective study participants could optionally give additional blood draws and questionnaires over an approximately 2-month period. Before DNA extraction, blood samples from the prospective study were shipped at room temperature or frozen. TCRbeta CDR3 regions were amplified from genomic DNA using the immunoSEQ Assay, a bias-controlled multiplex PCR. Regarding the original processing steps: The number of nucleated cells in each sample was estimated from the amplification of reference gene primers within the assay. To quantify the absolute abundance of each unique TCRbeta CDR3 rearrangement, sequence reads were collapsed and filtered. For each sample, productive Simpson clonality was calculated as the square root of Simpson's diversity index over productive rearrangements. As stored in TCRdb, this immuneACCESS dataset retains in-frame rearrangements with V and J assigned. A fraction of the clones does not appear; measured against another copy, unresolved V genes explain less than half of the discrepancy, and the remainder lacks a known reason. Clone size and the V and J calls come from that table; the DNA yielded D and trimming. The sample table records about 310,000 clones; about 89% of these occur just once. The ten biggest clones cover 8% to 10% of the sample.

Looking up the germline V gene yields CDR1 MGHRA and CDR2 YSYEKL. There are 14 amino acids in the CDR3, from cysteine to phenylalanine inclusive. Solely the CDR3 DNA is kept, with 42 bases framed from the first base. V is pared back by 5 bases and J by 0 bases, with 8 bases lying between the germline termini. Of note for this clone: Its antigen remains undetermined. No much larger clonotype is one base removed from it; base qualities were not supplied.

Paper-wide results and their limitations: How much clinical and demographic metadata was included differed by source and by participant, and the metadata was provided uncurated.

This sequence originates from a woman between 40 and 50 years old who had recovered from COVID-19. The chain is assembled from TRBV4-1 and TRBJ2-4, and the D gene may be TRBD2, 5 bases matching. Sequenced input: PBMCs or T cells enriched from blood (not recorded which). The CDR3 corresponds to CASSDGLAKNIQYF. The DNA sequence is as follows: TGCGCCAGCAGCGACGGACTAGCCAAAAACATTCAGTACTTC.